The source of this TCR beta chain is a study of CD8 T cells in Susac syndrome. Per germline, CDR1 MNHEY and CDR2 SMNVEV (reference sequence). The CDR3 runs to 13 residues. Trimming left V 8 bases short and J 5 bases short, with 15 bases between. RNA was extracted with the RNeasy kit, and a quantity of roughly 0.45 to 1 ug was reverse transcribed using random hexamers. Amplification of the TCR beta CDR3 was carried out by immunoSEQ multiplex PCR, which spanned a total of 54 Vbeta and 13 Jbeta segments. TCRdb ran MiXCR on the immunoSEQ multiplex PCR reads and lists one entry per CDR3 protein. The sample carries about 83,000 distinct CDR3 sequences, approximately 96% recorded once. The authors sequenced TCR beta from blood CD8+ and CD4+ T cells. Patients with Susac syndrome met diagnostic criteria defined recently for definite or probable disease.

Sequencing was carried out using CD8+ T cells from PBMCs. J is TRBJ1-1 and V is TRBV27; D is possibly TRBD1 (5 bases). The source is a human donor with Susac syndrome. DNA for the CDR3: TGTGCCAGCTCTTCGGGTGGGGGAACTGAAGCTTTCTTT. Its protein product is CASSSGGGTEAFF.